The 31 T cell receptor beta chains below were found in one sample sequenced in a study of radiotherapy plus CTLA-4 blockade in lung cancer. Repertoires were generated with immunoSEQ multiplex PCR, while TCRdb's copy carries only in-frame clones and drops some. The sample contains approximately 97,000 clones, about 80% of which appear only once. The starting material was peripheral blood, obtained from a patient treated with radiotherapy plus ipilimumab. The receptors come from a human donor with non-small cell lung cancer who had stable disease on radiotherapy plus ipilimumab.

The chain joins TRBV19 to TRBJ2-5, with no clear D. CDR3 length: 14 amino acids. With 5 bases removed from V and 0 bases from J, the gap between germline ends came to 10 bases. Germline loops: CDR1 LNHDA, CDR2 SQIVND (reference sequence). The CDR3: CASSALQYQETQYF. As DNA, the CDR3 is TGTGCCAGTAGTGCACTGCAGTACCAAGAGACCCAGTACTTC.

This CDR3 is CASNSQEAHEQYF. The CDR3, as DNA: TGTGCCAGCAATTCACAGGAGGCCCACGAGCAGTACTTC. The rearrangement uses TRBV28 and TRBJ2-7; possibly TRBD1 or TRBD2 for D (5 bases each). The CDR3 spans 13 residues. V gave up 7 bases and J gave up 5 bases, with 15 bases separating them. Germline V gene lookup returns CDR1 MDHEN and CDR2 SYDVKM.

The rearrangement joins TRBV11-2 to TRBJ2-3, with D perhaps being TRBD1 or TRBD2 (5 bases each). The germline CDR1 and CDR2 sequences are SGHAT and FQNNGV. This CDR3 spans 14 amino acids. V lost 5 bases and J 0 bases, leaving 9 bases between the germline ends. In DNA form, the CDR3 reads TGTGCCAGCAGCACGGGACCTAGCACAGATACGCAGTATTTT. Amino acids: CASSTGPSTDTQYF. The full variable domain, completed using reference TRBV11-2 and TRBJ2-3, is EAGVAQSPRYKIIEKRQSVAFWCNPISGHATLYWYQQILGQGPKLLIQFQNNGVVDDSQLPKDRFSAERLKGVDSTLKIQPAKLEDSAVYLCASSTGPSTDTQYFGPGTRLTVL.

J is TRBJ2-5 and V is TRBV5-5, with 13 nucleotides matching TRBD2. The junction had 9 bases not matched to a gene; V was cut back by 5 bases and J by 5 bases. In germline, CDR1 is SGHKS, CDR2 YYEKEE (reference sequence). This CDR3 region has 16 residues. The CDR3: CASSSRLAGGWETQYF. In nucleotides, the CDR3 is TGTGCCAGCAGTTCTCGACTAGCGGGGGGTTGGGAGACCCAGTACTTC.

The V and J genes are TRBV14 and TRBJ2-2; D is undetermined. This CDR3 contains 13 residues. The germline gives CDR1 SGHDN, CDR2 FVKESK. V was trimmed by 3 bases and J by 1 base, leaving 3 bases between them. This chain's CDR3 is CASSHKNTGELFF. For the CDR3, the DNA is TGTGCCAGCAGCCATAAGAACACCGGGGAGCTGTTTTTT.

The chain couples TRBV6-6 to TRBJ2-3; the D is unclear. The CDR3 totals 16 residues. The ends were cut back, 10 bases at V and 6 bases at J, with 26 bases in the middle. Germline-derived CDR1 and CDR2 are MNHNY and SVGAGI (reference sequence). The CDR3 here is CATSSEDPALLDTQYF. CDR3 coding DNA: TGTGCCACCTCCTCAGAGGACCCGGCTCTCTTGGATACGCAGTATTTT.

The gene calls are TRBV29-1 and TRBJ2-7, with TRBD1 as a possible D gene (6 bases). Germline CDR1 and CDR2: SQVTM and ANQGSEA. V was clipped by 3 bases and J by 3 bases, with 9 bases between them. CDR3 length: 12 residues. The CDR3 loop is CSVESDSYEQYF. The CDR3 DNA reads as TGCAGCGTTGAGTCGGACAGCTACGAGCAGTACTTC.

The chain is built from TRBV5-1 and TRBJ1-2; TRBD1 agrees at 7 bases. The V gene end was trimmed by 4 bases and the J gene end by 8 bases; junction bases not matched to a gene: 14. The CDR3 totals 15 residues. CDR1 and CDR2 (germline): SGHRS, YFSETQ. CDR3 amino acids: CASSGSGTVLVGYTF. CDR3 bases: TGCGCCAGCAGCGGAAGCGGGACAGTTTTAGTAGGCTACACCTTC.

The chain employs TRBV6-1 and TRBJ2-1, with 7 bases fitting TRBD2. CDR3 length: 16 residues. V lost 0 bases and J lost 4; bases outside the gene matches: 6. CDR1 and CDR2 from the germline V gene are MNHNS and SASEGT. The CDR3 DNA reads TGTGCCAGCAGTGAAGCTGGGGGGGGTAGTTACAATGAGCAGTTCTTC. It is translated as CASSEAGGGSYNEQFF.

V gene TRBV2 combines with J gene TRBJ1-3; 7 positions match TRBD1. V shed 6 bases, J shed 2 bases, and the junction held 4 bases outside the gene matches. This CDR3 contains 14 residues. CDR1 and CDR2 (germline): SNHLY, FYNNEI. CDR3 sequence reads: CASSTQGAGNTIYF. The CDR3 DNA follows: TGTGCCAGCAGCACCCAGGGGGCTGGAAACACCATATATTTT.

This clone was counted only a few times. The chain carries TRBV7-7 and TRBJ2-1; D is possibly TRBD2 (5 bases). There are 14 residues in the CDR3. With 5 bases removed from V and 8 bases from J, the gap between germline ends came to 16 bases. The germline V gene encodes CDR1 SSHAT and CDR2 FNYEAQ (reference sequence). The CDR3 region is CASSVDWSSDEQFF. The DNA for the CDR3 is TGTGCCAGCAGCGTGGACTGGAGCTCCGATGAGCAGTTCTTC.

The rearrangement links TRBV12-5 to TRBJ2-1; D gene ambiguous. V was trimmed by 4 bases and J by 4 bases, leaving 2 bases between them. This CDR3 comprises 11 residues. The germline V gene has CDR1 LGHNT and CDR2 FRNRAP. Written as DNA, the CDR3 is TGTGCTAGTGGTTCTTACAATGAGCAGTTCTTC. Translation gives CASGSYNEQFF.

CDR3 sequence: CASSRGPGQPGNTIYF. CDR3 nucleotide sequence: TGTGCCAGCAGTCGAGGTCCGGGTCAGCCAGGAAACACCATATATTTT. The chain joins TRBV5-6 to TRBJ1-3; D ambiguous. The CDR3 runs to 16 residues. V dropped 5 bases and J dropped 4 bases, with 19 bases sitting between them. Germline assignment: CDR1 SGHDT and CDR2 YYEEEE.

The rearrangement joins TRBV7-2 to TRBJ2-1, with D perhaps given as TRBD1 or TRBD2 (5 bases each). Germline assignment: CDR1 SGHTA and CDR2 FQGNSA. V was clipped by 7 bases and J by 4 bases, with 20 bases between them. The CDR3 extends over 16 amino acids. In DNA form, the CDR3 reads TGTGCCAGCACCTTCCAGCCCGGGACGTCGTACAATGAGCAGTTCTTC. Its protein product is CASTFQPGTSYNEQFF.

The gene calls are TRBV10-2 and TRBJ2-1; 7 nucleotides line up with TRBD1. The CDR3 loop spans 12 amino acids. The trim removed 10 bases at V and 13 bases at J, leaving 13 bases unmatched. Germline assignment: CDR1 WSHSY and CDR2 SAAADI. CDR3 nucleotides: TGCGCCACCTACTCGGTGGGGACAGAACAGTTCTTC. Its protein is CATYSVGTEQFF.

This clone is a singleton in its sample. CDR3 residues: CASRSGTSSHNEQFF. The CDR3 nucleotides read TGTGCCAGCAGGTCTGGGACTAGCAGCCACAATGAGCAGTTCTTC. V and J are TRBV6-1 and TRBJ2-1; 9 bases line up with TRBD2. V was pared by 6 bases and J by 5 bases, with 8 bases of the junction left unmatched. The germline V gene encodes CDR1 MNHNS and CDR2 SASEGT. The CDR3 covers 15 residues.

V gene TRBV5-1 combines with J gene TRBJ2-1; 16 bases line up with TRBD2. Germline assignment: CDR1 SGHRS and CDR2 YFSETQ. The length of the CDR3 is 17 residues. The V gene end was trimmed by 4 bases and the J gene end by 7 bases; junction bases not matched to a gene: 8. CDR3 loop: CASSRQPGLAGGNEQFF. CDR3 DNA: TGCGCCAGCAGCCGCCAGCCGGGACTAGCGGGGGGGAATGAGCAGTTCTTC. Supplemented by reference TRBV5-1 and TRBJ2-1, the full variable domain reads KAGVTQTPRYLIKTRGQQVTLSCSPISGHRSVSWYQQTPGQGLQFLFEYFSETQRNKGNFPGRFSGRQFSNSRSEMNVSTLELGDSALYLCASSRQPGLAGGNEQFFGPGTRLTVL.

The CDR3 DNA is TGCGCCAGCAGCTTGGAGACAAACACTGAAGCTTTCTTT. Translating it yields CASSLETNTEAFF. The rearrangement joins TRBV5-1 to TRBJ1-1; no reliable D call. The germline CDR1 and CDR2 sequences are SGHRS and YFSETQ. Trimming removed 0 bases at V and 2 bases at J, with 5 bases between. The CDR3 totals 13 residues.

The chain has TRBV29-1 and TRBJ2-2, with 7 bases lining up with TRBD1. V shed 4 bases and J 4 bases; nucleotides not matched to a gene: 6. The CDR3 has 14 residues. CDR1 is SQVTM and CDR2 is ANQGSEA in the germline V gene. This chain's CDR3 is CSVAGTAVTGELFF. CDR3 nucleotides: TGCAGCGTTGCCGGGACAGCGGTCACCGGGGAGCTGTTTTTT.

The chain recombines TRBV5-1 with TRBJ2-7; 9 bases fit TRBD1. Germline V gene lookup returns CDR1 SGHRS and CDR2 YFSETQ. This CDR3 region has 15 residues. J was trimmed by 5 bases and V by 4 bases; bases with no gene match: 10. The CDR3 nucleotides are TGCGCCAGCAGCCCCTCCGGGACAGGGAAGAACGAGCAGTACTTC. This translates into CASSPSGTGKNEQYF.

The table lists this clone with a count of one. V and J are TRBV9 and TRBJ1-4; TRBD1 is a possible D gene (5 bases). The CDR3 contains 17 residues. The germline CDR1 and CDR2 sequences are SGDLS and YYNGEE. V was pared by 3 bases and J by 7 bases, with 22 bases between. This CDR3 is CASSGPPRGPLGEKLFF. CDR3 sequence (DNA): TGTGCCAGCAGCGGACCCCCGAGGGGACCGCTGGGTGAAAAACTGTTTTTT.

The V call is TRBV28, the J call TRBJ1-4, with a tentative D call TRBD1 (6 bases). CDR1 MDHEN and CDR2 SYDVKM come from the germline V gene. Deletions cut 5 bases from V and 0 bases from J, with 7 bases between. The CDR3 spans 14 residues. The CDR3: CASSRQATNEKLFF. The CDR3 nucleotides are TGTGCCAGCAGTAGACAGGCAACTAATGAAAAACTGTTTTTT.

J is TRBJ2-7 and V is TRBV5-1, with 9 bases fitting TRBD2. CDR1 is SGHRS, CDR2 YFSETQ, per germline. The CDR3 extends over 14 amino acids. Trimming removed 5 bases from V and 3 bases from J; junction bases left unmatched: 6. The CDR3 is CASSIQTSGYEQYF. CDR3 coding DNA: TGCGCCAGCAGTATTCAGACTAGCGGCTACGAGCAGTACTTC.

The CDR3 bases are TGCGCCAGCAGCCAGATAGGCCGGGACAGGGGGAACTACGAGCAGTACTTC. Translation: CASSQIGRDRGNYEQYF. This chain uses TRBV4-1 with TRBJ2-7, with 11 positions matching TRBD1. J was trimmed by 3 bases and V by 3 bases; bases with no gene match: 10. There are 17 residues in the CDR3. CDR1 and CDR2 from the germline V gene are MGHRA and YSYEKL.

The CDR3 DNA reads TGTGCCAGTAGTATAGTAGAATCAGGGGACTATGGCTACACCTTC. This encodes CASSIVESGDYGYTF. The chain has TRBV19 and TRBJ1-2; tentative D call: TRBD1 (6 bases). V was trimmed by 1 base and J by 3 bases, leaving 12 bases between them. The CDR3 sequence is 15 residues long. Looked up from germline, CDR1 is LNHDA and CDR2 is SQIVND (reference sequence).

This clone was found a few times. The chain recombines TRBV19 with TRBJ1-2; 7 positions agree with TRBD1. V lost 7 bases, J lost 8 bases, and 7 bases stayed unmatched. The germline V gene has CDR1 LNHDA and CDR2 SQIVND (reference sequence). This CDR3 is built from 12 residues. CDR3 residues: CASTSTGKGYTF. Written as DNA, the CDR3 is TGTGCCAGTACTTCGACAGGGAAAGGCTACACCTTC.

This clone was counted a few times. This chain uses TRBV7-3 with TRBJ2-7, with 11 bases that match TRBD2. Per germline, CDR1 SGHTA and CDR2 FQGTGA. V lost 4 bases, J lost 2 bases, and 10 bases stayed unmatched. This CDR3 is 17 amino acids long. The CDR3 sequence: CASSSGPLAGGAYEQYF. The CDR3 nucleotides read TGTGCCAGCAGCTCCGGCCCCCTAGCGGGGGGTGCCTACGAGCAGTACTTC.

The chain employs TRBV6-1 and TRBJ1-5; D not certain. The CDR3 is 13 amino acids. Trimming shortened V by 6 bases and J by 2 bases, and 8 bases separated the two germline ends. Germline CDR1 is MNHNS and CDR2 is SASEGT. The CDR3: CASSRLGNQPQHF. DNA for the CDR3: TGTGCCAGCAGCCGCCTCGGCAATCAGCCCCAGCATTTT.

The gene calls are TRBV7-6 and TRBJ1-3; unclear D gene. This CDR3 has 13 residues. The germline CDR1 and CDR2 sequences are SGHVS and FNYEAQ. Deletions cut 6 bases from V and 6 bases from J, with 12 bases between. In DNA form, the CDR3 reads TGTGCCAGCAGTCCTCCGGGGAAAAACACCATATATTTT. Translated, it gives CASSPPGKNTIYF.

The chain employs TRBV2 and TRBJ2-1; a weak D match, TRBD2 (6 bases). Trimming took 6 bases from V and 9 from J, leaving 30 bases between them. CDR3 length equals 18 residues. Germline V gene sequence: CDR1 SNHLY, CDR2 FYNNEI. In DNA form, the CDR3 reads TGTGCCAGCAGCGGGGCGAGGGGCCCCGCGGCGGGATTCCCTGAGCAGTTCTTC. As protein: CASSGARGPAAGFPEQFF.

The chain uses TRBV15 and TRBJ2-5; possibly TRBD1 for D (5 bases). The germline V gene has CDR1 LNHNV and CDR2 YYDKDF (reference sequence). The V end was cut by 0 bases, the J end by 0 bases, with 11 bases between. The CDR3 totals 16 residues. The CDR3 DNA sequence: TGTGCCACCAGCAGAGAAAAGGGGCCTGACCAAGAGACCCAGTACTTC. Translation: CATSREKGPDQETQYF.